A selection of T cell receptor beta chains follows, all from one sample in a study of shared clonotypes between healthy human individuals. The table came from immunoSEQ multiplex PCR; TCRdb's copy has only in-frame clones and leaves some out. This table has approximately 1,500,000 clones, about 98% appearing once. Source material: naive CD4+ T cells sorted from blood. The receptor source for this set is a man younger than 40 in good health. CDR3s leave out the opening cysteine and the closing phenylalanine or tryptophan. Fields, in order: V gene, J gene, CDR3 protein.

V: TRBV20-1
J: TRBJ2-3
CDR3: SAGTDTQY

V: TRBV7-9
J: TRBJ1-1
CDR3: ASSRDRVEAF

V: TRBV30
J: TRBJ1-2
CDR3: AAFSGVNYGYT

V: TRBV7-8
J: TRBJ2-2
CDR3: ASSSARPTGELF

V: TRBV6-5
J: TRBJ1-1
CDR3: ASSWSGNTEAF

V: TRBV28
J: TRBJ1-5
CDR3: ASRETSNQPQH

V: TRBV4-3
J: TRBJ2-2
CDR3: ASSQGRGRVTGELF

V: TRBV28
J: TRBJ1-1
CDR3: AGGLHGTEAF

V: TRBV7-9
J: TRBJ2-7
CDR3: ASSFLAGSSYEQY

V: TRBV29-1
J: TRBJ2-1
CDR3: SVPGQGAASRF

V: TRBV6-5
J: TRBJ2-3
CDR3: ASSWVAGPTDTQY

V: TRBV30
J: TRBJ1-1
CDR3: AWSLGRSNTEAF

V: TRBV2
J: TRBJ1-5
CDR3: ASSESRRSQPQH

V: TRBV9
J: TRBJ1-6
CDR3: ASSVEVGIGSPLH

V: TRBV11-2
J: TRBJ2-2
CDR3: ASSPRQGNTGELF

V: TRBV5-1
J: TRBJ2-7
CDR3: ASSPAGGGYEQY

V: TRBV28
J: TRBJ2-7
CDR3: ASSGWTQDYEQY

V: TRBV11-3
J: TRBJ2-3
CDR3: ASSSREGGVDTQY

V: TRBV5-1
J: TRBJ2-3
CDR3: ASSLGLAGGADTQY

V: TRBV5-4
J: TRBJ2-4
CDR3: ASSLGGAVDIQY

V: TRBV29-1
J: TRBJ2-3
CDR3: SVEEPRATDTQY

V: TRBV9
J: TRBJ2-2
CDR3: ASSVSGTNTGELF

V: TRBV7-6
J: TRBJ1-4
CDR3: ASSPGRGEKLF

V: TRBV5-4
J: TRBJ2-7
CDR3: ASSPPGARLYEQY

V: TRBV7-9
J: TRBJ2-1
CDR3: ASSLMGGVDNEQF

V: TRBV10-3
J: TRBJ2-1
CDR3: AIGPSGRPDEQF

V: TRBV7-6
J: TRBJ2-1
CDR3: ASSPGREQF

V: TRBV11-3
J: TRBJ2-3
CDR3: ASSLLGNTDTQY

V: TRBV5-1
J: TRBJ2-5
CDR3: ASSYWDEGIETQY

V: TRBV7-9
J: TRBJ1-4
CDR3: ASRLDRTNEKLF

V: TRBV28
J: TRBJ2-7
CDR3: ASRGDTLSYEQY

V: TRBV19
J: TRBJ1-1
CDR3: ASNLRANTEAF

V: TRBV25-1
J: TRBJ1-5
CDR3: ASSAWGDGNQPQH

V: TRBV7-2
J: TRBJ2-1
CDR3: ASSLILANEQF

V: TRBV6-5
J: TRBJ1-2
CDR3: ASSRGSYYGYT

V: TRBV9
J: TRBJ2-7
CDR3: ASSVDMRGGAYEQY

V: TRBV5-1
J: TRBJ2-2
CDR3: ASSLFVGELF

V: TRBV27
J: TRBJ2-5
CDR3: ASSVAGTTHQETQY

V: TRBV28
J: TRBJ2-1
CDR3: ASTGLAGSF

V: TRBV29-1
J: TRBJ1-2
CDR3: SVEDRTNYGYT

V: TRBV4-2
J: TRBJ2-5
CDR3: ASSPTSLETQY

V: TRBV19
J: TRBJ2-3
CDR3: ASSIGSGSGTDTQY

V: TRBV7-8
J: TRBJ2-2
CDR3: ASSLPLGREGTGELF

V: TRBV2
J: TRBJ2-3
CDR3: ASGPQGSTPTQY

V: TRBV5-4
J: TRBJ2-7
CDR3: ASSSGPAATYEQY

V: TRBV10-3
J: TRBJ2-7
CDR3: AIQTDGTYEQY

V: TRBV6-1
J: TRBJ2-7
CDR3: ASKSGQGAYEQY

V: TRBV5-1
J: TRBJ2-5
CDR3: ASSLRTSGKETQY

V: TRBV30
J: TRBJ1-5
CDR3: AWSSRSSNQPQH

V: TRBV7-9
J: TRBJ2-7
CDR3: ASSIGTSGRANAEQY

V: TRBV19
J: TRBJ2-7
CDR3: ASSRRGRDYEQY

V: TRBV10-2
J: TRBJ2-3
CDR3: ASSEYVTISDTQY

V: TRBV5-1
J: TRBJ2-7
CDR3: ASSGGAAAHSYEQY

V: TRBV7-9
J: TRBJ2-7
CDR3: ASSLVDSYEQY

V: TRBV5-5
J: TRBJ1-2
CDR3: ASSSAKTGHNYGYT